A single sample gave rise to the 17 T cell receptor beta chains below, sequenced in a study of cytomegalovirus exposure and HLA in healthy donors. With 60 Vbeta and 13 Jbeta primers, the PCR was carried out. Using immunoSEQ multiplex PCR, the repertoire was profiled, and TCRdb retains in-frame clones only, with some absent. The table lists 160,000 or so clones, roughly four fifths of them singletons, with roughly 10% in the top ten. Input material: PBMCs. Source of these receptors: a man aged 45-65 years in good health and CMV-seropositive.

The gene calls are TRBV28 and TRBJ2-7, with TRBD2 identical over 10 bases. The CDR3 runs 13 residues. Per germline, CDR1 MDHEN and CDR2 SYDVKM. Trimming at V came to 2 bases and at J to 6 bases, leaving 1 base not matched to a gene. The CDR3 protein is CASSLPSGSEQYF. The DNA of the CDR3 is TGTGCCAGCAGTTTACCTAGCGGGAGCGAGCAGTACTTC.

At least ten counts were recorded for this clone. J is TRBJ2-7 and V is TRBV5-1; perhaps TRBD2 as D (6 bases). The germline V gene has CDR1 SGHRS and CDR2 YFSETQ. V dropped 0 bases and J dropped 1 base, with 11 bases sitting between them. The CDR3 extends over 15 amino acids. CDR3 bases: TGCGCCAGCAGCTTGGCCCACGGAGGGTCCTACGAGCAGTACTTC. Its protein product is CASSLAHGGSYEQYF.

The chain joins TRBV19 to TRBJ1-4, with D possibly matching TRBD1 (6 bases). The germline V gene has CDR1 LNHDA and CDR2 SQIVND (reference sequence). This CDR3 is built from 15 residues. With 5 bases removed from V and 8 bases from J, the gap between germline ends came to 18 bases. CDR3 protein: CASSPDSRSVEKLFF. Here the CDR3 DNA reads TGTGCCAGTAGTCCGGACAGTAGGTCGGTGGAAAAACTGTTTTTT.

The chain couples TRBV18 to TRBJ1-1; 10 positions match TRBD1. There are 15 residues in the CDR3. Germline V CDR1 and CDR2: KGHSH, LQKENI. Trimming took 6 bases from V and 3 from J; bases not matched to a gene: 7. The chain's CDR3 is CASSPGQGYHTEAFF. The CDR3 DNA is TGTGCCAGCTCCCCGGGACAGGGGTATCACACTGAAGCTTTCTTT.

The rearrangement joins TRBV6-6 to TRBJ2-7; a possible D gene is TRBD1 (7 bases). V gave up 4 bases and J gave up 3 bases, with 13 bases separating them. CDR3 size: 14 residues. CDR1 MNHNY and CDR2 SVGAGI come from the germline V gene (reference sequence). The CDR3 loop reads CASSWGQGGYEQYF. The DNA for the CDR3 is TGTGCCAGCAGTTGGGGGCAGGGGGGCTACGAGCAGTACTTC.

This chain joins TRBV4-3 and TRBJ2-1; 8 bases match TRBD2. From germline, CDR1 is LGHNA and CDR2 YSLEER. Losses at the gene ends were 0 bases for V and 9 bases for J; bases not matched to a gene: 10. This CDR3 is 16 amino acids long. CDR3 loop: CASSQDPGGPGGEQFF. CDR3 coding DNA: TGCGCCAGCAGCCAAGATCCGGGGGGGCCGGGCGGTGAGCAGTTCTTC.

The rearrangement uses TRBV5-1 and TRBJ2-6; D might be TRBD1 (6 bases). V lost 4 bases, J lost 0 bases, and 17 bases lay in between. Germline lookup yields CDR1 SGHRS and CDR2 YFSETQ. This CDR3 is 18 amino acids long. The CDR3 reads CASSLGNRAGSGANVLTF. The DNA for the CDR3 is TGCGCCAGCAGCCTCGGCAACAGGGCGGGCTCTGGGGCCAACGTCCTGACTTTC.

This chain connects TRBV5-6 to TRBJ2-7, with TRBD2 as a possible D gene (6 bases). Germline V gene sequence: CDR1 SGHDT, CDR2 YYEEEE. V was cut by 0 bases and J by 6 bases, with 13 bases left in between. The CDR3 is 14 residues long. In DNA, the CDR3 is TGTGCCAGCAGCTTGGGGTCGCTGGGGGGCGAGCAGTACTTC. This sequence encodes CASSLGSLGGEQYF.

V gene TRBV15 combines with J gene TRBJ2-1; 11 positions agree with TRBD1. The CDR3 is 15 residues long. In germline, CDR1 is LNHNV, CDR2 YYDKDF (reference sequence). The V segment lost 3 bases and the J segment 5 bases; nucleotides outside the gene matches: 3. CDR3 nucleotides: TGTGCCACCAGCAGGGGACAGGGGGTGGACAATGAGCAGTTCTTC. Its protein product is CATSRGQGVDNEQFF.

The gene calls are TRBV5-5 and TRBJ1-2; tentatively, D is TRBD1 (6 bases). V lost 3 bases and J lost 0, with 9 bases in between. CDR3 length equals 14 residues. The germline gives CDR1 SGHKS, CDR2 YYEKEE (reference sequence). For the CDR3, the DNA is TGTGCCAGCAGCTGGGACACAGCTAACTATGGCTACACCTTC. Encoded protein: CASSWDTANYGYTF.

CDR3: CAIRNAGQMRLHF. The CDR3 DNA follows: TGTGCCATCAGGAACGCGGGACAGATGCGCCTCCACTTT. The gene calls are TRBV10-3 and TRBJ1-6; 7 nucleotides match TRBD1. CDR1 ENHRY and CDR2 SYGVKD come from the germline V gene. J lost 15 bases, V lost 6 bases, and 11 bases had no gene match. The CDR3 has 13 residues.

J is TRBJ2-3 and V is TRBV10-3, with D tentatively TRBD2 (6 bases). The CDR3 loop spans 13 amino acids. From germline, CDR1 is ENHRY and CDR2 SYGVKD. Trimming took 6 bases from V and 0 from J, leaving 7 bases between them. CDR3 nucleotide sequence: TGTGCCATCAGGGCGGGGAGCACAGATACGCAGTATTTT. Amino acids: CAIRAGSTDTQYF.

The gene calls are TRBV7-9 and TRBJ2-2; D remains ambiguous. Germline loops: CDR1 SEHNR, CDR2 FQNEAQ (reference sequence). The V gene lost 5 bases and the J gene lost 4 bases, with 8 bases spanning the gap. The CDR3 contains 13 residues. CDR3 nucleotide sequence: TGTGCCAGCAGCACTACACTCACCGGGGAGCTGTTTTTT. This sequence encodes CASSTTLTGELFF.

The CDR3 here is CASSFPAGESSYEQYF. DNA for the CDR3: TGTGCCAGCAGTTTTCCAGCGGGAGAGTCGTCCTACGAGCAGTACTTC. This chain uses TRBV28 with TRBJ2-7; TRBD2 aligns across 8 bases. After removal of 3 bases from V and 1 base from J, the junction contained 8 bases not matched to a gene. The CDR3 loop spans 16 amino acids. CDR1 and CDR2 (germline): MDHEN, SYDVKM.

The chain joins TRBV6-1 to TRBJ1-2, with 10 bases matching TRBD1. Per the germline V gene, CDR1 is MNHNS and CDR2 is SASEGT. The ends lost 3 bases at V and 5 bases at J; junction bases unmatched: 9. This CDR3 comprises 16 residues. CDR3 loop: CASSDLSGTGAYGYTF. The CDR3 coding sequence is TGTGCCAGCAGTGACTTATCCGGGACAGGGGCTTATGGCTACACCTTC.

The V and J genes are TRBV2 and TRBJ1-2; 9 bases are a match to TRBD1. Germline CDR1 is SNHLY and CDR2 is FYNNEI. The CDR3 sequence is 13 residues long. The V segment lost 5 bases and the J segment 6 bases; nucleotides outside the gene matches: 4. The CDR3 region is CASSYGQGHGYTF. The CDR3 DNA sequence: TGTGCCAGCAGTTATGGACAGGGGCATGGCTACACCTTC.

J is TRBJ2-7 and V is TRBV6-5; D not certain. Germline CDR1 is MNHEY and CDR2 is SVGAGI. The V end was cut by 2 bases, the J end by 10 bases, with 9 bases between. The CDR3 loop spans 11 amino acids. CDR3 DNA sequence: TGTGCCAGCAGTTACAACAGCTGTCAGTACTTC. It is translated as CASSYNSCQYF.